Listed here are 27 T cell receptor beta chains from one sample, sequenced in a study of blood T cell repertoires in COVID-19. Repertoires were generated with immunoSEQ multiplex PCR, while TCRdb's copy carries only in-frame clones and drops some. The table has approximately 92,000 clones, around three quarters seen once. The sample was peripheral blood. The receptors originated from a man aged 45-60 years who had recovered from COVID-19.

The CDR3 DNA reads TGTGCCAGCAGTTTCTCAGGGATTAAACAGGGAAGAAGTTCACCCCTCCACTTT. This sequence encodes CASSFSGIKQGRSSPLHF. This rearrangement joins TRBV27 to TRBJ1-6, with D maybe TRBD1 (6 bases). CDR1 MNHEY and CDR2 SMNVEV come from the germline V gene (reference sequence). V dropped 3 bases and J dropped 9 bases, with 24 bases sitting between them. This CDR3 is built from 18 residues.

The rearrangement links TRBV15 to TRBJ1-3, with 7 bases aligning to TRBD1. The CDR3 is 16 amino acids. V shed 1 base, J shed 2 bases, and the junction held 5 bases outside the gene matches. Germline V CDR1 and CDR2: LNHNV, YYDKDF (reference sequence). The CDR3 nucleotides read TGTGCCACCAGCAGAGGGAAGGGGGCGGCTGGAAACACCATATATTTT. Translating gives CATSRGKGAAGNTIYF.

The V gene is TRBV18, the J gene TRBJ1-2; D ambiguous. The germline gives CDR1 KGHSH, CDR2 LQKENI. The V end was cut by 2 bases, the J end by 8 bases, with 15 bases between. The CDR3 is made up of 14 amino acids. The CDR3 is CASSPTAELVGYTF. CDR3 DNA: TGTGCCAGCTCACCAACTGCGGAACTCGTGGGCTACACCTTC.

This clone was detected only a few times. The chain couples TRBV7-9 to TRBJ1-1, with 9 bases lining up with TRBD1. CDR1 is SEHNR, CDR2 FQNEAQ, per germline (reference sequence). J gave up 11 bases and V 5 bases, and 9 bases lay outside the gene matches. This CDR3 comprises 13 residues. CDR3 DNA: TGTGCCAGCAGCCCGGGACAGGGATTCTGGGCTTTCTTT. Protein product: CASSPGQGFWAFF.

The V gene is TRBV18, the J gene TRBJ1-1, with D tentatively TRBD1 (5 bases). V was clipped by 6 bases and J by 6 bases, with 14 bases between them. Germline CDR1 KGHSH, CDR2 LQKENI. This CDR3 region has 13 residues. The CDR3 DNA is TGTGCCAGCTCCTCGGGCAGGGAGGCTGAAGCTTTCTTT. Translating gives CASSSGREAEAFF.

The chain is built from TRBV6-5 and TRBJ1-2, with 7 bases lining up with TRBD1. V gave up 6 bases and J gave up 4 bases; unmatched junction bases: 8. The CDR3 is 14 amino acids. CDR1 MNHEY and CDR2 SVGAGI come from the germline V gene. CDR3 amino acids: CASRSMDRIYGYTF. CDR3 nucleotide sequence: TGTGCCAGCAGGTCCATGGACAGGATCTATGGCTACACCTTC.

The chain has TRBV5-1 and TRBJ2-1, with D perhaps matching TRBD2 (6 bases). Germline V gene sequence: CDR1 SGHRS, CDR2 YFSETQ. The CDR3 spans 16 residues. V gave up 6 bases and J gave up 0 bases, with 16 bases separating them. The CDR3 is CASKTGDGSSYNEQFF. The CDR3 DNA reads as TGCGCCAGCAAAACCGGGGACGGGAGCTCCTACAATGAGCAGTTCTTC.

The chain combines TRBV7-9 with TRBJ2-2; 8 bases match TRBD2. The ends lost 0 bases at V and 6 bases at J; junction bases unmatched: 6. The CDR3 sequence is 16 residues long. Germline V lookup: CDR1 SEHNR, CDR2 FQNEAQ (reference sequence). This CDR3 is CASSLAGPSGSGELFF. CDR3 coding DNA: TGTGCCAGCAGCTTAGCAGGTCCTAGCGGGTCCGGGGAGCTGTTTTTT.

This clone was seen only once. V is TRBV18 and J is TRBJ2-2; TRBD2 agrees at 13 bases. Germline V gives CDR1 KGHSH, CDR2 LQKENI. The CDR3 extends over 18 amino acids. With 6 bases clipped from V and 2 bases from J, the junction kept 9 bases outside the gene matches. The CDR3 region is CASSETSGGSRNTGELFF. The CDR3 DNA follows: TGTGCCAGCTCCGAGACTAGCGGGGGGTCAAGAAACACCGGGGAGCTGTTTTTT.

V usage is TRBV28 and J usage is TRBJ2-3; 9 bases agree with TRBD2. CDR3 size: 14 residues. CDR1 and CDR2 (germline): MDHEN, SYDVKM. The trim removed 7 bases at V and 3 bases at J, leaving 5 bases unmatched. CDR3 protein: CASIVRGGTDTQYF. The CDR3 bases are TGTGCCAGCATAGTGCGGGGGGGAACAGATACGCAGTATTTT. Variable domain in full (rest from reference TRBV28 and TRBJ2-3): DVKVTQSSRYLVKRTGEKVFLECVQDMDHENMFWYRQDPGLGLRLIYFSYDVKMKEKGDIPEGYSVSREKKERFSLILESASTNQTSMYLCASIVRGGTDTQYFGPGTRLTVL.

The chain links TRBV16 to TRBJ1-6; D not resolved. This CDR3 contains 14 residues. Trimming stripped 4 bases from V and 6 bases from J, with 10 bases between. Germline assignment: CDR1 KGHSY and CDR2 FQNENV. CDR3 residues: CASSRGVSNSPLHF. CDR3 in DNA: TGTGCCAGCAGCCGCGGGGTATCTAATTCACCCCTCCACTTT.

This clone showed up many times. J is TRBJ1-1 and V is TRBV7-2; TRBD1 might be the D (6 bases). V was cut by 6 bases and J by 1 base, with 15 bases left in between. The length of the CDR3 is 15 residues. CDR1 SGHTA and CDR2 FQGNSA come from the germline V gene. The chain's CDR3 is CASRPSQGSNTEAFF. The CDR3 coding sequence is TGTGCCAGCAGACCATCACAGGGTTCGAACACTGAAGCTTTCTTT.

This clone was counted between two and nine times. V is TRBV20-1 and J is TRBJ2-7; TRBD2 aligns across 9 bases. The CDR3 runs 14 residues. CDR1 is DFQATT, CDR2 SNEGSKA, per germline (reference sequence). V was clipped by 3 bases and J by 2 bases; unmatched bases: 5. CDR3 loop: CSASIGLAPYEQYF. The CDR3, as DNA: TGCAGTGCTAGTATTGGACTAGCGCCCTACGAGCAGTACTTC.

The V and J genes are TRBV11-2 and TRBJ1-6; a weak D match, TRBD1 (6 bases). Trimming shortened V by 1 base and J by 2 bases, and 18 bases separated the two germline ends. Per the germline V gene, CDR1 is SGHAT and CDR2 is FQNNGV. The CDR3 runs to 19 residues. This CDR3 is CASSLGYGQPSTYNSPLHF. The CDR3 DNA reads TGTGCCAGCAGCTTAGGCTACGGACAGCCCTCTACCTATAATTCACCCCTCCACTTT. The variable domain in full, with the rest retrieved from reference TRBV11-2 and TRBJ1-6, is EAGVAQSPRYKIIEKRQSVAFWCNPISGHATLYWYQQILGQGPKLLIQFQNNGVVDDSQLPKDRFSAERLKGVDSTLKIQPAKLEDSAVYLCASSLGYGQPSTYNSPLHFGNGTRLTVT.

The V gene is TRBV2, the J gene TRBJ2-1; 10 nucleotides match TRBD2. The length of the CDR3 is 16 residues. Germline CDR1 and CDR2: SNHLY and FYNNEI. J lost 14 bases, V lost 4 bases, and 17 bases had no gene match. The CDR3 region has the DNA TGTGCCAGCAGTGCACTTATACTAGCGGGATCGGAACTAGAGTTCTTC. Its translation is CASSALILAGSELEFF.

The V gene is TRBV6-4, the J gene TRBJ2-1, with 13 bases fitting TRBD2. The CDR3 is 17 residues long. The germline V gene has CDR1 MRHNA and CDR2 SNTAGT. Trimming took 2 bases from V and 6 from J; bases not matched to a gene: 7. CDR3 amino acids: CASSDRGTSGDVNEQFF. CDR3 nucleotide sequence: TGTGCCAGCAGTGACCGTGGGACTAGCGGGGATGTCAATGAGCAGTTCTTC.

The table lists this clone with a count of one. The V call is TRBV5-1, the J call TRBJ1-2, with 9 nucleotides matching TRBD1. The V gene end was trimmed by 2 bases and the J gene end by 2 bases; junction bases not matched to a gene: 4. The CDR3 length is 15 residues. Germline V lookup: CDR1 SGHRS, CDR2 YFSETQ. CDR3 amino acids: CASSLQGAGNYGYTF. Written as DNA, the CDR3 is TGCGCCAGCAGCTTACAGGGGGCAGGGAACTATGGCTACACCTTC.

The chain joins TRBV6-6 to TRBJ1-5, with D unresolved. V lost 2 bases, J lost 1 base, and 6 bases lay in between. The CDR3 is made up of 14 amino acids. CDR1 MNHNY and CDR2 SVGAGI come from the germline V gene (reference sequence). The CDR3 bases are TGTGCCAGCAGTTACGCGGGGAGCAATCAGCCCCAGCATTTT. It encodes CASSYAGSNQPQHF.

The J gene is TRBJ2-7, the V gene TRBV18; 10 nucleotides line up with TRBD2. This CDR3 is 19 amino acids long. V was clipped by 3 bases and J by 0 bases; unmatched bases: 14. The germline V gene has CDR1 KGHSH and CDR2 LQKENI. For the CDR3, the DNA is TGTGCCAGCTCACCGTCGGGACTAGCGACATTTCAAAGCTCCTACGAGCAGTACTTC. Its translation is CASSPSGLATFQSSYEQYF.

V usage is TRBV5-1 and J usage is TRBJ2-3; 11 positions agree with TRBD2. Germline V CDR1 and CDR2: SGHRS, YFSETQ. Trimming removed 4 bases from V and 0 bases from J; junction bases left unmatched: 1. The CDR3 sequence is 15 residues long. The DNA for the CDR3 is TGCGCCAGCAGCCGACTAGCGGGGAGCACAGATACGCAGTATTTT. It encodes CASSRLAGSTDTQYF. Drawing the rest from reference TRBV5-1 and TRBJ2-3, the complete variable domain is KAGVTQTPRYLIKTRGQQVTLSCSPISGHRSVSWYQQTPGQGLQFLFEYFSETQRNKGNFPGRFSGRQFSNSRSEMNVSTLELGDSALYLCASSRLAGSTDTQYFGPGTRLTVL.

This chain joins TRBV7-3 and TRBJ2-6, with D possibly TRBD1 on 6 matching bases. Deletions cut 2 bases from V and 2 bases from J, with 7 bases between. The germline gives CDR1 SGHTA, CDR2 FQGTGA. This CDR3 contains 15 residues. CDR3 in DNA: TGTGCCAGCAGCTTATGGGGGCCTGGGGCCAACGTCCTGACTTTC. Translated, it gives CASSLWGPGANVLTF. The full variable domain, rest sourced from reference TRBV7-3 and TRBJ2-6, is GAGVSQTPSNKVTEKGKYVELRCDPISGHTALYWYRQSLGQGPEFLIYFQGTGAADDSGLPNDRFFAVRPEGSVSTLKIQRTERGDSAVYLCASSLWGPGANVLTFGAGSRLTVL.

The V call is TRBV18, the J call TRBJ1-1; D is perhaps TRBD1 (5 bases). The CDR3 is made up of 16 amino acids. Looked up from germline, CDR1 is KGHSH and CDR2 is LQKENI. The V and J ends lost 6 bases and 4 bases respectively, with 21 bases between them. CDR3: CASSPSLGGEGTEAFF. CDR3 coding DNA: TGTGCCAGCTCCCCATCCCTTGGGGGGGAAGGCACTGAAGCTTTCTTT.

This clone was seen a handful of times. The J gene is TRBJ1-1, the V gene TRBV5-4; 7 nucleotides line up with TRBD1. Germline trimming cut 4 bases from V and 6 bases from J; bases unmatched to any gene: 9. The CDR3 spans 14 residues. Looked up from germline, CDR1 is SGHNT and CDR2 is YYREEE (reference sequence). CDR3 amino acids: CASSKTGSDAEAFF. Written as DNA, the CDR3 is TGTGCCAGCAGCAAGACAGGGAGTGACGCTGAAGCTTTCTTT.

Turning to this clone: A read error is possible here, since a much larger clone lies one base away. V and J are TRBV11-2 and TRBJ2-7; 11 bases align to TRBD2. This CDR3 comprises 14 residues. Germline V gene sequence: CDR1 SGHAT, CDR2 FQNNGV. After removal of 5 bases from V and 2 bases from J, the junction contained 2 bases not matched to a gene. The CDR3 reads CASSTTSGTYEQYF. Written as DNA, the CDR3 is TGTGCCAGCAGCACGACTAGCGGGACCTACGAGCAGTACTTC.

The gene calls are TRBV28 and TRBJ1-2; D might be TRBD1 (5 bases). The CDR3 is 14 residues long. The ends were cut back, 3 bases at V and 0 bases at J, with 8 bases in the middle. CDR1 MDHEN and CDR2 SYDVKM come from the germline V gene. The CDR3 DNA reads TGTGCCAGCAGTTTTGTGGGGCCTAACTATGGCTACACCTTC. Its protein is CASSFVGPNYGYTF.

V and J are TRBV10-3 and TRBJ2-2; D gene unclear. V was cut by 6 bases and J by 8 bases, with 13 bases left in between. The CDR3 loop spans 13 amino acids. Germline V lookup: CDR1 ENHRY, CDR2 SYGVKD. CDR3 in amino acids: CAIRAALLGELFF. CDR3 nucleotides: TGTGCCATCAGAGCCGCCCTATTAGGGGAGCTGTTTTTT.

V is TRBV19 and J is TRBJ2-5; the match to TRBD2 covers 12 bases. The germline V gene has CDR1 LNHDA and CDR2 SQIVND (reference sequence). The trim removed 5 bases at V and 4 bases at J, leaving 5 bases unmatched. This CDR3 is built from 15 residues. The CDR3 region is CASSVLTSGGETQYF. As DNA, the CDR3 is TGTGCCAGTAGTGTCCTGACTAGCGGGGGAGAGACCCAGTACTTC.